This T cell receptor beta chain is from a study of blood T cell repertoires in COVID-19. Across the whole study: In each case, the material was cDNA or gDNA derived from T cells, B-cell-depleted T cells, or PBMCs.

This clone was recorded once. Authors' processing steps: The authors estimated nucleated cell counts from reference gene primer amplification. Repertoires were generated with immunoSEQ multiplex PCR, while TCRdb's copy carries only in-frame clones and drops some. That table is the source of V, J and clone size, and D and trimming were worked out from the DNA. Of 150,000 or so clones listed, more than 80% are singletons. Enrolment of Seattle patients took place during active infection, and they were followed longitudinally. This clonotype was sampled from a man younger than 35 with COVID-19, enrolled during active disease. Specimen: peripheral blood.

This CDR3 is CASRTGTSGELFF. The CDR3 bases are TGTGCCAGTAGGACAGGGACGTCCGGGGAGCTGTTTTTT. The chain is built from TRBV27 and TRBJ2-2, with TRBD1 matching over 8 bases. CDR1 and CDR2 from the germline V gene are MNHEY and SMNVEV (reference sequence). The ends lost 9 bases at V and 6 bases at J; junction bases unmatched: 6. The CDR3 loop spans 13 amino acids.